The TCR beta chain described here comes from a study of neurological immune-mediated disorders. The study's findings and limits: None of the CDR3 amino acid sequences found in expanded clones was shared across subjects. This suggests that the TCR-beta repertoires were private in all groups. Healthy controls had more TCR clonal expansion than multiple sclerosis, which showed the least, whereas HTLV-1-associated myelopathy showed the most.

Time point defined: longitudinal time-point 2. With 10-nucleotide random UMIs, 5'RACE was used to make the cDNA. Every sequencing run returned over 160 million TCR-beta sequences, which were derived from 15-18 subjects. Using its own MiXCR run on the 5' RACE reads, TCRdb lists one record per CDR3 protein. The profile shows roughly 45,000 distinct CDR3 sequences, over 10% of them singletons. This clonotype was recorded many times. Its specificity is unknown. The CDR3 runs to 17 residues. Germline CDR1 and CDR2: MNHEY and SVGAGI. J gave up 2 bases and V 4 bases, and 7 bases lay outside the gene matches. The gene calls are TRBV6-5 and TRBJ2-3, with 12 bases identical to TRBD2. The specimen was PBMCs. The clonotype was recovered from a male donor with HTLV-1-associated myelopathy (HAM/TSP). CDR3 residues: CASSWSLAGGSTDTQYF. The DNA for the CDR3 is TGTGCCAGCAGTTGGTCACTAGCGGGGGGTTCCACAGATACGCAGTATTTT.